These 2 T cell receptor beta chains share one sample of origin, sequenced in a study of early T cells in non-severe SARS-CoV-2 infection. TCRdb re-analysed the 5' RACE reads in MiXCR, keeping a single row per CDR3 protein. The sample has 85,000 to 95,000 distinct CDR3 sequences; roughly 14% are singletons. Sequencing used whole blood. Receptors were obtained from an adult who was a healthcare worker with PCR-confirmed SARS-CoV-2 infection or an uninfected control (not recorded which).

There are a few counts of this clonotype. V gene TRBV27 combines with J gene TRBJ2-6; TRBD1 or TRBD2 may be the D gene (5 bases each). In germline, CDR1 is MNHEY, CDR2 SMNVEV (reference sequence). CDR3 length: 16 amino acids. V lost 6 bases to trimming and J lost 0 bases, with 12 bases between them. CDR3 amino acids: CASRRGQGSGANVLTF. DNA of the CDR3: TGTGCCAGCAGGAGGGGTCAGGGCTCTGGGGCCAACGTCCTGACTTTC.

This clonotype was counted a few times. In DNA, the CDR3 is TGCGCCAGCAACACCGACAGGGGGTACAATGAGCAGTTCTTC. Translation gives CASNTDRGYNEQFF. The V call is TRBV5-1, the J call TRBJ2-1, with 9 bases fitting TRBD1. The CDR3 sequence is 14 residues long. Germline V lookup: CDR1 SGHRS, CDR2 YFSETQ. V was pared by 6 bases and J by 4 bases, with 5 bases of the junction left unmatched. Looking up the rest from reference TRBV5-1 and TRBJ2-1 gives the full variable domain: KAGVTQTPRYLIKTRGQQVTLSCSPISGHRSVSWYQQTPGQGLQFLFEYFSETQRNKGNFPGRFSGRQFSNSRSEMNVSTLELGDSALYLCASNTDRGYNEQFFGPGTRLTVL.